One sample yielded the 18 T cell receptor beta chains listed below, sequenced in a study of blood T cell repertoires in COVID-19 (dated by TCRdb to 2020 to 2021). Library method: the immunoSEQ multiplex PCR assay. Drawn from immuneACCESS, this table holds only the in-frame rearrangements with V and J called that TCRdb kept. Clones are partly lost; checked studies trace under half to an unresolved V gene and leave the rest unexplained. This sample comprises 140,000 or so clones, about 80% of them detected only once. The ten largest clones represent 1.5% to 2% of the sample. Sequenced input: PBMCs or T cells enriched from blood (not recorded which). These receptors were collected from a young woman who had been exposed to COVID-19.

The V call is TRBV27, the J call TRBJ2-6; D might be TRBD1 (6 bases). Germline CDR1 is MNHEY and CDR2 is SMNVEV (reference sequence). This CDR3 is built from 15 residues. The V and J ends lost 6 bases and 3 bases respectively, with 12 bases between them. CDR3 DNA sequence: TGTGCCAGCAGAACAGGGTCTAATGGGGCCAACGTCCTGACTTTC. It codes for CASRTGSNGANVLTF. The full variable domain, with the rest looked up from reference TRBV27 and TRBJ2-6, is EAQVTQNPRYLITVTGKKLTVTCSQNMNHEYMSWYRQDPGLGLRQIYYSMNVEVTDKGDVPEGYKVSRKEKRNFPLILESPSPNQTSLYFCASRTGSNGANVLTFGAGSRLTVL.

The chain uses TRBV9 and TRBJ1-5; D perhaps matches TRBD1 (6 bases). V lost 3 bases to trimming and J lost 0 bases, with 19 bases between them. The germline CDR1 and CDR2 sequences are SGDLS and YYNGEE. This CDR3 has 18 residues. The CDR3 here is CASSADITGSNSNQPQHF. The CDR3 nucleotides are TGTGCCAGCAGCGCAGATATTACAGGGTCTAATAGCAATCAGCCCCAGCATTTT.

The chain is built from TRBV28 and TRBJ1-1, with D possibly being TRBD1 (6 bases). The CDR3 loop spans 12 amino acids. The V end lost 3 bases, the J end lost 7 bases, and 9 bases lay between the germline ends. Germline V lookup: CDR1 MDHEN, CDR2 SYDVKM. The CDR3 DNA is TGTGCCAGCAGTTTGGGACACAATGAAGCTTTCTTT. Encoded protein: CASSLGHNEAFF.

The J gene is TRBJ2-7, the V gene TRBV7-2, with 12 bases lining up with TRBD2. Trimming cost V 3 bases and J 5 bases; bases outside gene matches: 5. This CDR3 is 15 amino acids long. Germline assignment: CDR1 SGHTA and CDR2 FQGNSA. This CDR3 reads CASSLPTSGSDEQYF. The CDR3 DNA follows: TGTGCCAGCAGCTTGCCGACTAGCGGGAGTGACGAGCAGTACTTC. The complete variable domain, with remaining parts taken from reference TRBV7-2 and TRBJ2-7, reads GAGVSQSPSNKVTEKGKDVELRCDPISGHTALYWYRQSLGQGLEFLIYFQGNSAPDKSGLPSDRFSAERTGGSVSTLTIQRTQQEDSAVYLCASSLPTSGSDEQYFGPGTRLTVT.

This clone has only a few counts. In DNA form, the CDR3 reads TGTGCCAGCAGCCCCAAGCTTCTGGACAGGTCCCTTGCAGATACGCAGTATTTT. It translates to CASSPKLLDRSLADTQYF. The chain carries TRBV7-9 and TRBJ2-3, with 7 nucleotides matching TRBD1. The CDR3 runs to 18 residues. Germline-derived CDR1 and CDR2 are SEHNR and FQNEAQ (reference sequence). Unmatched junction bases numbered 18, after V lost 5 bases and J lost 4 bases.

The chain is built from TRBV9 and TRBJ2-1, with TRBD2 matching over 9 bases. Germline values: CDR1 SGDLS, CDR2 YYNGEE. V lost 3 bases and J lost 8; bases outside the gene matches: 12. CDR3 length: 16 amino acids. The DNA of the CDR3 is TGTGCCAGCAGCGGAGTAGCGGGAGTTTTAATCCATGAGCAGTTCTTC. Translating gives CASSGVAGVLIHEQFF.

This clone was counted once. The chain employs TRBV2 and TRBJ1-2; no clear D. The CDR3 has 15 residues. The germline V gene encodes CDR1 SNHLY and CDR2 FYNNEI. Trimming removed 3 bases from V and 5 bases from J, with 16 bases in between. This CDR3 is CASSEVAGWEYGYTF. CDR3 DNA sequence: TGTGCCAGCAGTGAGGTGGCAGGATGGGAGTATGGCTACACCTTC.

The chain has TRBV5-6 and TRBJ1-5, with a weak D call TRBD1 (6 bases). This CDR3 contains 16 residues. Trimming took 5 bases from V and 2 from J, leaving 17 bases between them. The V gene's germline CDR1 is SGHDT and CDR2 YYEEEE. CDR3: CASRRYDRTGNQPQHF. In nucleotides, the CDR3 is TGTGCCAGCAGACGTTACGACAGGACGGGCAATCAGCCCCAGCATTTT. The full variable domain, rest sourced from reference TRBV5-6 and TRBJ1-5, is DAGVTQSPTHLIKTRGQQVTLRCSPKSGHDTVSWYQQALGQGPQFIFQYYEEEERQRGNFPDRFSGHQFPNYSSELNVNALLLGDSALYLCASRRYDRTGNQPQHFGDGTRLSIL.

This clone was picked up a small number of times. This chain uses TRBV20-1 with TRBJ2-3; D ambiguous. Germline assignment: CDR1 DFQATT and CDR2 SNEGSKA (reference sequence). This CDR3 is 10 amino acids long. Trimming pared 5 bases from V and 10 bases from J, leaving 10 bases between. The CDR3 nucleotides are TGCAGTGCTCCTGACTTGGCGCAGTATTTT. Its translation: CSAPDLAQYF.

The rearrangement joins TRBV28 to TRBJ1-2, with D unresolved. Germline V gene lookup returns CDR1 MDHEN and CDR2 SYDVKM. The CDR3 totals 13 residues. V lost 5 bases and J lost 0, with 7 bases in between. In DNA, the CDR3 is TGTGCCAGCAGTCCGCCGGCTAACTATGGCTACACCTTC. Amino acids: CASSPPANYGYTF.

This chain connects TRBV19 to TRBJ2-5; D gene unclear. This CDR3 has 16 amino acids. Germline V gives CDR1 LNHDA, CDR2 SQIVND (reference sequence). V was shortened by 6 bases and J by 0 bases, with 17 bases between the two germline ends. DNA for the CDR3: TGTGCCAGTAGCATGACCGGCGGCCTAAACCAAGAGACCCAGTACTTC. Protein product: CASSMTGGLNQETQYF.

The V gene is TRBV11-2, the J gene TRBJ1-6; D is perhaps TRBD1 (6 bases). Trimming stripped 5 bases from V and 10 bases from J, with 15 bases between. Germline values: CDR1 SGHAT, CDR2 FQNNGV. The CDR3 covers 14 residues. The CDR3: CASSQPGGWSPLHF. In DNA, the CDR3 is TGTGCCAGCAGCCAACCTGGGGGCTGGTCACCCCTCCACTTT.

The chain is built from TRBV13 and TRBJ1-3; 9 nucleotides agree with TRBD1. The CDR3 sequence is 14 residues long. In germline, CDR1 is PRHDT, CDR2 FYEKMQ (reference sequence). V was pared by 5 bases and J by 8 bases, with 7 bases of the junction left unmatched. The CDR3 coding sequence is TGTGCCAGCAGCACCCGGGACAGGGAATACACCATATATTTT. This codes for CASSTRDREYTIYF.

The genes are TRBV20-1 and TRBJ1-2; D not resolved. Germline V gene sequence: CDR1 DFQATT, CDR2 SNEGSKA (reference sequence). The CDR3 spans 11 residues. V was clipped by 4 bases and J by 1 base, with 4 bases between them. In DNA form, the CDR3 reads TGCAGTGCTACCAATAACTATGGCTACACCTTC. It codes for CSATNNYGYTF.

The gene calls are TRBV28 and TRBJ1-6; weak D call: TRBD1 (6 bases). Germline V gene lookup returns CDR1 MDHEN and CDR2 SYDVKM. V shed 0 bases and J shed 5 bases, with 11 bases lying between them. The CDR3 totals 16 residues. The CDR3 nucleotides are TGTGCCAGCAGTTTATGGCCGGGACAAAATAATTCACCCCTCCACTTT. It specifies CASSLWPGQNNSPLHF.

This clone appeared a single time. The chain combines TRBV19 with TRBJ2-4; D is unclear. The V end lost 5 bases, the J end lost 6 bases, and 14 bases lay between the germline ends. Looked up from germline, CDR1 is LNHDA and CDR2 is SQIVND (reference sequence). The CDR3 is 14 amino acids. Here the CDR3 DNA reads TGTGCCAGTAGTCCGATGGCACAGCCAAACATTCAGTACTTC. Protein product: CASSPMAQPNIQYF. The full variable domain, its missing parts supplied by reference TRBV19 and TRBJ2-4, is DGGITQSPKYLFRKEGQNVTLSCEQNLNHDAMYWYRQDPGQGLRLIYYSQIVNDFQKGDIAEGYSVSREKKESFPLTVTSAQKNPTAFYLCASSPMAQPNIQYFGAGTRLSVL.

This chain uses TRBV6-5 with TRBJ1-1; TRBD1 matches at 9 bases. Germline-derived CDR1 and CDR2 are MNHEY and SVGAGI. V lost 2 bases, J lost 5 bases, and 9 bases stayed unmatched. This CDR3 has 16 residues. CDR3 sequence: CASSYPRTGAETEAFF. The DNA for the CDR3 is TGTGCCAGCAGTTACCCTAGGACAGGGGCAGAGACTGAAGCTTTCTTT.

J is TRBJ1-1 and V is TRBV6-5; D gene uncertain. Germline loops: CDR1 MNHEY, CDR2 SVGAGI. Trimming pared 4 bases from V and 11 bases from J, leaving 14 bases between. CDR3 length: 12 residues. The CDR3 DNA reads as TGTGCCAGCAGTTCTAGGCGGGCCGTGGCTTTCTTT. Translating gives CASSSRRAVAFF.